This T cell receptor (beta chain) derives from a study of T cells in Graves' hyperthyroidism and ophthalmopathy. Study-level points and caveats: Most thyroid clonotypes with frequency above 0.001 were detected in blood.

RNA transcripts served as the template for amplifying TCR beta CDR3 regions. TCR CDR3 regions were first amplified by RT-PCR with HTBI primers. In TCRdb, the multiplex PCR reads were re-called with MiXCR into one record per CDR3 protein. The sample lists approximately 710,000 distinct CDR3 sequences; roughly 17% were seen once. Germline V gene sequence: CDR1 SEHNR, CDR2 FQNEAQ (reference sequence). The CDR3 loop spans 12 amino acids. With regard to this clonotype: No antigen is known for it.

The sequenced sample was blood. The chain carries TRBV7-9 and TRBJ2-1; D may be TRBD2 (5 bases). This clonotype was obtained from a middle-aged man with Graves' hyperthyroidism. This chain's CDR3 is CVPAVTGDEQFF. The CDR3 region has the DNA TGTGTACCAGCAGTCACCGGGGATGAGCAGTTCTTC.